The T cell receptor beta chain described here comes from a study of neoadjuvant anti-PD-1 for oral cavity cancer. This clone was observed a single time. Trimming removed 5 bases at V and 2 bases at J, with 10 bases between. Germline assignment: CDR1 SGDLS and CDR2 YYNGEE. There are 13 residues in the CDR3. TCRdb's table, derived via immunoSEQ multiplex PCR, lists solely in-frame clones and lacks some. This table holds about 7,600 clones, around 49% found once. This sample comprised tumor tissue, obtained before nivolumab (anti-PD-1) treatment. The TCR sequence derives from a person between 35 and 79 years old with oral cavity squamous cell carcinoma. This sequence joins TRBV9 and TRBJ2-5; weak D call: TRBD2 (5 bases). The CDR3: CASSRELQETQYF. For the CDR3, the DNA is TGTGCCAGCAGTAGGGAGCTTCAAGAGACCCAGTACTTC.